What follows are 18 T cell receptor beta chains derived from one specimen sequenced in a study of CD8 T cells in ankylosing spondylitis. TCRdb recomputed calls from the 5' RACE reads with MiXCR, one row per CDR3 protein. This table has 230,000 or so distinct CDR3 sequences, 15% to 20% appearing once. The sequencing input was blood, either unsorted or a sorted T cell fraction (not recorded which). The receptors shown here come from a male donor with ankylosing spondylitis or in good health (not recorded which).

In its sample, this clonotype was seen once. CDR3 in amino acids: CASSFFSNQPQHF. In DNA, the CDR3 is TGTGCCAGCAGTTTTTTTAGCAATCAGCCCCAGCATTTT. The V and J genes are TRBV27 and TRBJ1-5, with D uncertain. The CDR3 is 13 residues long. Trimming pared 3 bases from V and 0 bases from J, leaving 3 bases between. Germline V CDR1 and CDR2: MNHEY, SMNVEV (reference sequence).

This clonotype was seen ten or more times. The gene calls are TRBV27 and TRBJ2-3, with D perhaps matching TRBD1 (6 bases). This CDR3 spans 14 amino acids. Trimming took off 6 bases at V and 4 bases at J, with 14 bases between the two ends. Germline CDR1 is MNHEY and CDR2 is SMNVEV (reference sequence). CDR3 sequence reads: CASSPGQIPDTQYF. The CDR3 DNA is TGTGCCAGCAGCCCCGGACAGATCCCAGATACGCAGTATTTT.

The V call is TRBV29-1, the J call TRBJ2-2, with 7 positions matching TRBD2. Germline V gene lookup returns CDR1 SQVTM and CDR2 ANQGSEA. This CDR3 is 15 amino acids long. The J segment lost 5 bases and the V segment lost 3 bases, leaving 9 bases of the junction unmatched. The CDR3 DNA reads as TGCAGCGTTGAGGGCCTCGGGGGGTATACCGGGGAGCTGTTTTTT. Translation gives CSVEGLGGYTGELFF.

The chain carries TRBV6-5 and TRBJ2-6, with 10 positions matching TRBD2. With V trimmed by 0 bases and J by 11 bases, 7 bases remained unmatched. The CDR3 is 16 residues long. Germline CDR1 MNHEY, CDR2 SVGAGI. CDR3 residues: CASSYSRTSGLDVLTF. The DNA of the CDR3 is TGTGCCAGCAGTTACTCTCGGACTAGCGGATTGGACGTCCTGACTTTC.

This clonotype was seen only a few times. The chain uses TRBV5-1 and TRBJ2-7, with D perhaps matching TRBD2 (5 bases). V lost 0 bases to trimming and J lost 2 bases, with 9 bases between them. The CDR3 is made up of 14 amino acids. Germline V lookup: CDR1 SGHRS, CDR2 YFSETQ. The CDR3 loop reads CASSLGASPYEQYF. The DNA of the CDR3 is TGCGCCAGCAGCTTGGGGGCTAGCCCCTACGAGCAGTACTTC.

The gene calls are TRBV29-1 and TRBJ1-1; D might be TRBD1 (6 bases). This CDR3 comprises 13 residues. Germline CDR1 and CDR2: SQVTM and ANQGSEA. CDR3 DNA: TGCACCGGGGAGGGGGAGCTGAACACTGAAGCTTTCTTT. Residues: CTGEGELNTEAFF.

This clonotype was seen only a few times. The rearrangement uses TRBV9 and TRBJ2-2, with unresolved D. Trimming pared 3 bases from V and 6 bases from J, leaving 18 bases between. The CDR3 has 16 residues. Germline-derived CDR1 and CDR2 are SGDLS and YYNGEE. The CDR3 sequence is CASSARWGFFAGELFF. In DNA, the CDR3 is TGTGCCAGCAGCGCCCGATGGGGTTTTTTCGCCGGGGAGCTGTTTTTT.

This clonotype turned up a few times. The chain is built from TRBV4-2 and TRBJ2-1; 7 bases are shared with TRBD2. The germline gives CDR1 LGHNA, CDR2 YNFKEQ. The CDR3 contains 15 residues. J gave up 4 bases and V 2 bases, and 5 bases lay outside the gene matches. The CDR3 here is CASSQLADLYNEQFF. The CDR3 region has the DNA TGTGCCAGCAGCCAACTAGCGGACCTGTACAATGAGCAGTTCTTC.

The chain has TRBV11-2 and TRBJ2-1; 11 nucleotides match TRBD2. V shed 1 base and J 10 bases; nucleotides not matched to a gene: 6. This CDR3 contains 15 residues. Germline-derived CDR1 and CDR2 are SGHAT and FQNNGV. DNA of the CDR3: TGTGCCAGCAGCTTAGTACTAGCGGGAGTCGGGGAGCAGTTCTTC. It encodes CASSLVLAGVGEQFF.

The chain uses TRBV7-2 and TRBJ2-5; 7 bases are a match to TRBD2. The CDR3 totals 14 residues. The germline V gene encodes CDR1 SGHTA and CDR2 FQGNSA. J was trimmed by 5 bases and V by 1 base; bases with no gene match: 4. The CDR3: CASSLVTGGETQYF. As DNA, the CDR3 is TGTGCCAGCAGCTTAGTAACCGGGGGGGAGACCCAGTACTTC.

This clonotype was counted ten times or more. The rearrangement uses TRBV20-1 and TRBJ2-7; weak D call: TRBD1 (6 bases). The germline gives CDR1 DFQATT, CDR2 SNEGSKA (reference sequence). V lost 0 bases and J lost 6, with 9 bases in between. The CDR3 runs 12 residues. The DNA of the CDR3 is TGCAGTGCTAGAGAGACAGGCTCCGAGCAGTACTTC. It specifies CSARETGSEQYF.

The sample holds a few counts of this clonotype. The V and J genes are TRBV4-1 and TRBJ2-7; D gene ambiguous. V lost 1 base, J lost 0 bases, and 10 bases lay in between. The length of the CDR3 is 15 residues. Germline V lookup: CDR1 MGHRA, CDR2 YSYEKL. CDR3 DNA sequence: TGCGCCAGCAGCCAAGCACAAACAGACTCCTACGAGCAGTACTTC. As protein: CASSQAQTDSYEQYF.

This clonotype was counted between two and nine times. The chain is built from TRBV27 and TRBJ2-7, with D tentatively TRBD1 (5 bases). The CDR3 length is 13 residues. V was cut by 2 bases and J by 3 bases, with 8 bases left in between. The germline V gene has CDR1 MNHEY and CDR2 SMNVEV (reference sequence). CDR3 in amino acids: CASSLQGHYEQYF. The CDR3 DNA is TGTGCCAGCAGTTTACAGGGCCACTACGAGCAGTACTTC.

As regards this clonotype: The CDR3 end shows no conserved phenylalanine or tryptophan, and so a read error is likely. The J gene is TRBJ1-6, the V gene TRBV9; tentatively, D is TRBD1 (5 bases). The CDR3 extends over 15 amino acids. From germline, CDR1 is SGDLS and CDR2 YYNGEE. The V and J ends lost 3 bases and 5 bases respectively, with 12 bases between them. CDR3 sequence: CASSETGTDNSPLHL. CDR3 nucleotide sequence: TGTGCCAGCAGCGAGACCGGGACGGATAATTCACCCCTCCACCTT.

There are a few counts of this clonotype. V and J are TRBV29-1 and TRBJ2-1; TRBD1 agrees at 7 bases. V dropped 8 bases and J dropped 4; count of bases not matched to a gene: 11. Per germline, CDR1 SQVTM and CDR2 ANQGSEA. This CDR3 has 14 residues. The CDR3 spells CSIQTGRIYNEQFF. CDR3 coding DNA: TGCAGCATCCAGACAGGGAGAATTTACAATGAGCAGTTCTTC.

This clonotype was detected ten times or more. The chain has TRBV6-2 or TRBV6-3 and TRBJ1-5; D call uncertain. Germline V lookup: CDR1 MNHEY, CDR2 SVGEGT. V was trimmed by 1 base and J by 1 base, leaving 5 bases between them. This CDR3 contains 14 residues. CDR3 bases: TGTGCCAGCAGTTACTTGCACAGCAATCAGCCCCAGCATTTT. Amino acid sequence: CASSYLHSNQPQHF.

The chain's CDR3 is CASRKTTGVLTGELFF. DNA of the CDR3: TGCGCCAGCAGAAAGACAACAGGGGTCTTGACCGGGGAGCTGTTTTTT. The rearrangement joins TRBV4-3 to TRBJ2-2, with 7 positions matching TRBD1. Germline V gene sequence: CDR1 LGHNA, CDR2 YSLEER. The CDR3 spans 16 residues. Losses at the gene ends were 6 bases for V and 5 bases for J; bases not matched to a gene: 12.

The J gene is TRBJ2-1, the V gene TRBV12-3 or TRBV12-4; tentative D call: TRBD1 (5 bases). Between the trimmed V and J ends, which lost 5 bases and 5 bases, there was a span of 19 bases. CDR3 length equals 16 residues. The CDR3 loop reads CASSLLDSTGHNEQFF. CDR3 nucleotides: TGTGCCAGCAGTCTCCTCGACAGTACTGGTCACAATGAGCAGTTCTTC.